This is a list of T cell receptor beta chains from one sample in a study of cytomegalovirus exposure and HLA in healthy donors. Sequencing used immunoSEQ multiplex PCR; TCRdb keeps in-frame clones, though not all of them. The sample has about 95,000 clones; 70% to 85% are singletons. Sequences were obtained from PBMCs. The receptor source for this set is a man between 25 and 39 years old in good health and CMV-seropositive. The CDR3 runs from the conserved cysteine through the conserved F or W. Fields, in order: J gene, D gene, clone size, V gene, CDR3 protein, CDR3 DNA. The D gene is left open where the match is weak. Clone sizes are given selectively: once, few, many, or a class where the clone is expanded.

TRBJ1-6	TRBD1	.	TRBV7-9	CSSSHRTGKGFRHLHF	TGTTCCAGCAGCCATAGGACAGGGAAAGGTTTCAGGCACCTCCACTTT
TRBJ2-3	.	few	TRBV4-2	CASSQPKGVEGGDTQYF	TGTGCCAGCAGCCAACCCAAGGGAGTTGAGGGGGGGGATACGCAGTATTTT
TRBJ2-7	TRBD1	few	TRBV5-1	CASSKGQGGYEQYF	TGCGCCAGCAGCAAGGGACAGGGGGGCTACGAGCAGTACTTC
TRBJ2-3	TRBD2	.	TRBV4-3	CASSTAGALTDTQYF	TGCGCCAGCAGCACAGCGGGGGCGCTTACAGATACGCAGTATTTT
TRBJ2-7	TRBD1	.	TRBV29-1	CSVQTGFEQYF	TGCAGCGTACAGACAGGGTTCGAGCAGTACTTC
TRBJ1-3	TRBD1	.	TRBV19	CASSFLPQGAGNTIYF	TGTGCCAGTAGTTTTCTCCCGCAGGGGGCTGGAAACACCATATATTTT
TRBJ2-5	TRBD1	few	TRBV19	CASSNAGTGRGEQYF	TGTGCCAGTAGTAATGCGGGGACAGGGCGGGGAGAGCAGTACTTC
TRBJ1-1	.	.	TRBV29-1	CSVGSGTEAFF	TGCAGCGTTGGGAGTGGCACTGAAGCTTTCTTT
TRBJ1-1	.	.	TRBV19	CASSEAGGLGTEAFF	TGTGCCAGTAGCGAGGCGGGGGGCTTGGGGACTGAAGCTTTCTTT
TRBJ2-7	TRBD2	few	TRBV27	CASSFRGGHEQYF	TGTGCCAGCAGTTTCCGGGGGGGGCACGAGCAGTACTTC
TRBJ2-1	.	.	TRBV20-1	CSAESGNEQFF	TGCAGTGCTGAGAGCGGCAATGAGCAGTTCTTC
TRBJ2-5	TRBD1	.	TRBV7-2	CASSTQDRASKETQYF	TGTGCCAGCAGCACCCAGGACAGGGCGTCTAAAGAGACCCAGTACTTC
TRBJ2-5	TRBD1	few	TRBV15	CATSRGSGGPETQYF	TGTGCCACCAGCAGAGGTTCAGGGGGCCCGGAGACCCAGTACTTC
TRBJ2-1	.	.	TRBV30	CAWSRVNEQFF	TGTGCCTGGAGCAGGGTCAATGAGCAGTTCTTC
TRBJ2-7	TRBD2	.	TRBV6-6	CASSLGLAGGRYEQYF	TGTGCCAGCAGTCTGGGACTAGCGGGAGGGCGTTACGAGCAGTACTTC
TRBJ1-1	.	.	TRBV28	CASSFHGLEAFF	TGTGCCAGCAGTTTCCATGGACTCGAAGCTTTCTTT
TRBJ2-7	.	.	TRBV6-5	CASSYSSSYEQYF	TGTGCCAGCAGTTACTCTTCCTCCTACGAGCAGTACTTC
TRBJ2-1	TRBD2	.	TRBV7-9	CASSPAVAGVDEQFF	TGTGCCAGCAGCCCCGCGGTAGCGGGAGTCGATGAGCAGTTCTTC
TRBJ1-5	TRBD1	.	TRBV7-2	CASSLLDRGFFQPQHF	TGTGCCAGCAGCTTACTGGACAGGGGATTTTTTCAGCCCCAGCATTTT
TRBJ2-2	.	.	TRBV5-1	CASSFDSNTGELFF	TGCGCCAGCAGCTTTGACTCGAACACCGGGGAGCTGTTTTTT
TRBJ2-3	TRBD2	.	TRBV5-1	CASSLGLAGAPRDTQYF	TGCGCCAGCAGCTTGGGCCTAGCGGGAGCCCCTCGGGATACGCAGTATTTT
TRBJ1-4	.	.	TRBV28	CASSYGGSTNEKLFF	TGTGCCAGCAGTTATGGGGGCTCAACTAATGAAAAACTGTTTTTT
TRBJ2-1	TRBD2	.	TRBV7-8	CASSLSTSGKQFF	TGTGCCAGCAGCTTAAGCACTAGCGGAAAGCAGTTCTTC
TRBJ1-1	.	few	TRBV4-1	CASSQDLAAFEAFF	TGCGCCAGCAGCCAAGATCTAGCGGCATTTGAAGCTTTCTTT
TRBJ1-1	.	.	TRBV15	CATSRVGTNTEAFF	TGTGCCACCAGCAGAGTCGGTACGAACACTGAAGCTTTCTTT
TRBJ2-2	.	.	TRBV10-3	CAISESAMNTGELFF	TGTGCCATCAGTGAGTCTGCTATGAACACCGGGGAGCTGTTTTTT
TRBJ2-7	.	once	TRBV15	CATSRDDTGYDEQYF	TGTGCCACCAGCAGAGATGATACAGGGTATGACGAGCAGTACTTC
TRBJ1-6	.	.	TRBV2	CASKGDMNSPLHF	TGTGCCAGCAAGGGGGACATGAATTCACCCCTCCACTTT
TRBJ1-4	TRBD1	.	TRBV7-9	CASSHTTGTLSTNEKLFF	TGTGCCAGCAGCCACACGACAGGGACCCTTTCCACTAATGAAAAACTGTTTTTT
TRBJ2-1	.	.	TRBV4-3	CASSQETDNEQFF	TGCGCCAGCAGCCAAGAAACAGACAATGAGCAGTTCTTC
TRBJ1-1	.	.	TRBV7-9	CASSLAPNTEAFF	TGTGCCAGCAGCTTGGCCCCAAACACTGAAGCTTTCTTT
TRBJ2-3	TRBD2	.	TRBV5-4	CASSQRTSGGTDTQYF	TGTGCCAGCAGCCAGCGGACTAGCGGGGGCACAGATACGCAGTATTTT
TRBJ1-2	.	.	TRBV27	CASSFRTTGYGYTF	TGTGCCAGCAGTTTCCGCACGACAGGCTATGGCTACACCTTC
TRBJ1-3	.	.	TRBV5-1	CASSLVGNAGNTIYF	TGCGCCAGCAGCTTGGTCGGGAATGCTGGAAACACCATATATTTT
TRBJ1-1	TRBD1	.	TRBV28	CASSPDRLPTEAFF	TGTGCCAGCAGTCCGGACAGGCTTCCCACTGAAGCTTTCTTT
TRBJ2-7	TRBD1	.	TRBV6-5	CASRGQIPYEQYF	TGTGCCAGCAGGGGACAGATCCCTTACGAGCAGTACTTC
TRBJ1-5	.	once	TRBV19	CASSINNQPQHF	TGTGCCAGTAGTATCAACAATCAGCCCCAGCATTTT
TRBJ2-3	TRBD2	few	TRBV7-2	CASSLSASGNTDTQYF	TGTGCCAGCAGCTTAAGTGCTAGCGGGAACACAGATACGCAGTATTTT
TRBJ2-5	.	once	TRBV19	CASSIARGETQYF	TGTGCCAGTAGTATAGCGAGGGGGGAGACCCAGTACTTC
TRBJ2-2	.	.	TRBV6-1	CASSERSKLGELFF	TGTGCCAGCAGTGAAAGGAGCAAATTGGGGGAGCTGTTTTTT
TRBJ2-7	.	.	TRBV9	CASSVAPGANYEQYF	TGTGCCAGCAGCGTAGCCCCAGGGGCCAACTACGAGCAGTACTTC
TRBJ1-3	.	few	TRBV6-5	CASRVSDNSGNTIYF	TGTGCCAGCAGGGTCTCGGACAACTCTGGAAACACCATATATTTT
TRBJ1-1	.	.	TRBV25-1	CASRRGSTEAFF	TGTGCCAGCAGGAGGGGGAGCACTGAAGCTTTCTTT
TRBJ1-3	.	.	TRBV6-5	CASSSGNSGNTIYF	TGTGCCAGCAGTTCGGGGAACTCTGGAAACACCATATATTTT
TRBJ1-6	.	.	TRBV7-3	CASRLSGTPDSPLHF	TGTGCCAGCAGACTTTCCGGGACACCTGATTCACCCCTCCACTTT
TRBJ2-7	.	.	TRBV9	CASSVGYSSYEQYF	TGTGCCAGCAGCGTAGGGTACAGCTCCTACGAGCAGTACTTC
TRBJ2-3	.	few	TRBV6-5	CASSYFSEDTQYF	TGTGCCAGCAGTTACTTTAGTGAAGATACGCAGTATTTT
TRBJ2-1	TRBD1	.	TRBV19	CASQTGNNEQFF	TGTGCCAGCCAGACAGGGAACAATGAGCAGTTCTTC
TRBJ2-7	TRBD2	.	TRBV11-2	CASSSSAGDLEQYF	TGTGCCAGCAGCTCATCAGCGGGAGATTTGGAGCAGTACTTC
TRBJ2-5	.	.	TRBV6-5	CASSYGEETQYF	TGTGCCAGCAGTTACGGGGAGGAGACCCAGTACTTC
TRBJ1-5	.	.	TRBV7-9	CASSADSDQPQHF	TGTGCCAGCAGCGCTGACAGCGATCAGCCCCAGCATTTT
TRBJ1-2	.	.	TRBV28	CASSLLYGYTF	TGTGCCAGCAGTTTACTCTATGGCTACACCTTC
TRBJ1-6	.	.	TRBV30	CAWTGVDSPLHF	TGTGCCTGGACAGGGGTAGATTCACCCCTCCACTTT